This TCR beta chain originates from a study of long-term antiretroviral therapy in people with HIV. Version v3.0 of the immunoSEQ assay ran at survey level. Roughly 40,000-55,000 T-cell genomes per sample were the sequencing target. Only in-frame clones appear in the TCRdb table, and some are missing; sequencing was by immunoSEQ multiplex PCR. The sample has under 35,000 clones, 95% to 97% seen once. The CDR3 loop spans 12 amino acids. With 6 bases removed from V and 0 bases from J, the gap between germline ends came to 2 bases. Germline V gene lookup returns CDR1 MNHEY and CDR2 SVGAGI. The source of this sequence is a young man with HIV. The chain joins TRBV6-5 to TRBJ2-2; no clear D. The input for sequencing was unsorted PBMCs, taken roughly 6.9 years after starting antiretroviral therapy. Written as DNA, the CDR3 is TGTGCCAGCAGCACGAACACCGGGGAGCTGTTTTTT. Translating gives CASSTNTGELFF.